This T cell receptor (beta chain) was recovered during a study of a mutant IDH1 vaccine in newly diagnosed glioma. At the level of the study: Treatment recipients were approximately 62% male and around 40% female, and their mean age was around 40 years. Those enrolled had earlier been treated with radiotherapy, temozolomide, or both, mostly both.

General study results and limits: Pseudoprogression seemed unlinked to shifts in top peripheral T cell clonotypes.

Assay used: immunoSEQ multiplex PCR; TCRdb lists only in-frame clones, some missing. The data show about 88,000 clones, about 80% seen once. Regarding this clone: Its antigen is not known.

This CDR3 has 13 amino acids. Trimming removed 4 bases from V and 2 bases from J, with 9 bases in between. Germline loops: CDR1 SGHDN, CDR2 FVKESK. Time point indicated: baseline, week 1 (first vaccination visit). Treatment of the sample: pre-vaccination baseline after standard-of-care therapy. Tumors from donors were new WHO grade 3 or 4 IDH1-mutant astrocytomas with ATRX loss. J is TRBJ2-7 and V is TRBV14; the D gene could be TRBD1 or TRBD2 (5 bases each). This receptor was taken from a man aged 35 to 55 with glioma. Some clones in this sample may be carry-over from other donors' samples. The sample in question was PBMCs, obtained from a glioma patient treated with radiotherapy, temozolomide or both. The chain's CDR3 is CASSRGATYEQYF. In nucleotides, the CDR3 is TGTGCCAGCAGCCGAGGGGCAACCTACGAGCAGTACTTC.